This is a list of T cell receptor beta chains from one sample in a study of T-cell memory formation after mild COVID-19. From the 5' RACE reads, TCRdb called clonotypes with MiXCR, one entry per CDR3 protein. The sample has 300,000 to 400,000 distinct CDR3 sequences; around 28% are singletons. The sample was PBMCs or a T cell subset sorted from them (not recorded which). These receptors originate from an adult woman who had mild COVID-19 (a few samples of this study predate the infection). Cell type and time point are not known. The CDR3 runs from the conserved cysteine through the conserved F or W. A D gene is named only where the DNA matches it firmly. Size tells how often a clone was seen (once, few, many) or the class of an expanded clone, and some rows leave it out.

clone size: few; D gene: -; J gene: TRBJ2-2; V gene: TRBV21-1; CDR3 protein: CASWQALGRALDTGELFF; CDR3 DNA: TGTGCCAGCTGGCAGGCCCTAGGAAGGGCCCTAGACACCGGGGAGCTGTTTTTT
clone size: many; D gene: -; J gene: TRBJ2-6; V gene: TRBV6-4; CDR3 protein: CASSGTTATGANVLTF; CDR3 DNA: TGTGCCAGCAGTGGAACGACTGCTACTGGGGCCAACGTCCTGACTTTC
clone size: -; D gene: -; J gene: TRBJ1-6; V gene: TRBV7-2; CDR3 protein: CASSLAIVGAVNSPLHF; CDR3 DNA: TGTGCCAGCAGCTTAGCGATAGTGGGGGCCGTTAATTCACCCCTCCACTTT
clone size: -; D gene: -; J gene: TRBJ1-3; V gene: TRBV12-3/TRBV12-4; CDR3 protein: CASSNMGLSGNTIYF; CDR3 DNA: TGTGCCAGCAGTAACATGGGACTCTCTGGAAACACCATATATTTT
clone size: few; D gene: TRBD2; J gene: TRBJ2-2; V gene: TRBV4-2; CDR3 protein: CASSQDSGRGHGELFF; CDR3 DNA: TGTGCCAGCAGCCAAGACAGCGGGAGAGGTCACGGGGAGCTGTTTTTT
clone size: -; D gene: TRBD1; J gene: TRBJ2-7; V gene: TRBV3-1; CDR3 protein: CASSPTGVSSYEQYF; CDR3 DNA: TGTGCCAGCAGTCCAACAGGGGTAAGCTCCTACGAGCAGTACTTC
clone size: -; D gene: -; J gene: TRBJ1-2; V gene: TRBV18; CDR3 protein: CASSPGGPHNYGYTF; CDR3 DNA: TGTGCCAGCTCACCGGGGGGCCCTCACAACTATGGCTACACCTTC
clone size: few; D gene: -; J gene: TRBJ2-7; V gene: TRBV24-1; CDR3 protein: CATAAAWPSYEQYF; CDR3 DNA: TGTGCCACCGCGGCCGCTTGGCCCTCCTACGAGCAGTACTTC
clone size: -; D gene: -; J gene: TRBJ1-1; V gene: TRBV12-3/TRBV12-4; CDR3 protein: CASSFYTANTEAFF; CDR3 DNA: TGTGCCAGCAGTTTTTACACAGCAAACACTGAAGCTTTCTTT
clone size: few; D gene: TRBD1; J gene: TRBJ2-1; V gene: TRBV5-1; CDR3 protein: CASSLADRDDNEQFF; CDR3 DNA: TGCGCCAGCAGCTTGGCCGACAGGGACGACAATGAGCAGTTCTTC
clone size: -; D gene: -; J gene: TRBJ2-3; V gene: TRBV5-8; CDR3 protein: CASNFPSSDPSTDTQYF; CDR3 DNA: TGTGCCAGCAACTTTCCAAGTTCGGATCCTAGCACAGATACGCAGTATTTT
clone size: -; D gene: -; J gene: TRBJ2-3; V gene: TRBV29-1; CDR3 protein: CSALGGSADTQYF; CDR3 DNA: TGCAGCGCTCTGGGGGGTTCTGCAGATACGCAGTATTTT
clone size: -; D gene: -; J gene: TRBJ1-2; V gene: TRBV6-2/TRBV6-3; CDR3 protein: CASSLSGATRSGYTF; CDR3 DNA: TGTGCCAGCAGCCTCTCGGGAGCGACGCGCTCTGGCTACACCTTC
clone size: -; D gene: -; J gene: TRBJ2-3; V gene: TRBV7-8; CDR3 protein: CASSSQGRTDTQYF; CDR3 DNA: TGTGCCAGCAGCTCCCAGGGAAGGACAGATACGCAGTATTTT
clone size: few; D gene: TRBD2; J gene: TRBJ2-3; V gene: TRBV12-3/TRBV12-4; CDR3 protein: CASSLQLAGGLTDTQYF; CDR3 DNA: TGTGCCAGCAGTTTACAGTTAGCGGGGGGCCTTACAGATACGCAGTATTTT
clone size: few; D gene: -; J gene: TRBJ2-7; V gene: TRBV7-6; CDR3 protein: CASSDPRVGFHEQYF; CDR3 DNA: TGTGCCAGCAGCGATCCCCGGGTGGGGTTCCACGAGCAGTACTTC
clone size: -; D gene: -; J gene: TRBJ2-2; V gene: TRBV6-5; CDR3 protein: CASSILSSAGELFF; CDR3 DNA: TGTGCCAGCAGTATATTATCTAGTGCCGGGGAGCTGTTTTTT
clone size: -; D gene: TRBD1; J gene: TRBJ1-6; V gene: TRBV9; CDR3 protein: CASSAGTGEDSPLHF; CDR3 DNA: TGTGCCAGCAGCGCGGGGACAGGGGAAGATTCACCCCTCCACTTT
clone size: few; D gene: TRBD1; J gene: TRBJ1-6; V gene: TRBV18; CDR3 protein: CASSPRGRDSPLHF; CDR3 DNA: TGTGCCAGCTCACCCAGGGGGCGGGATTCACCCCTCCACTTT
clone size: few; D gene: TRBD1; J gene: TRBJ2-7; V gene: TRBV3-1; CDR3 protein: CASSRRDRVREQYF; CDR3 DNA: TGTGCCAGCAGCCGCCGGGACAGGGTTCGGGAGCAGTACTTC
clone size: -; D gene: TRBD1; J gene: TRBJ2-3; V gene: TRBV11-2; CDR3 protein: CASSLFGTGSTDTQYF; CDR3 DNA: TGTGCCAGCAGCTTATTCGGGACAGGGAGCACAGATACGCAGTATTTT
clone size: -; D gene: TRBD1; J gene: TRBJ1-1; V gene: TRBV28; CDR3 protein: CASSLSPYRGNTEAFF; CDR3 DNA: TGTGCCAGCAGTTTATCGCCCTACAGGGGGAACACTGAAGCTTTCTTT
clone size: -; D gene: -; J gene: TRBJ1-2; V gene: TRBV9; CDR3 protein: CASSVTWREGDYGYTF; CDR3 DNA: TGTGCCAGCAGCGTGACCTGGAGGGAGGGGGATTATGGCTACACCTTC
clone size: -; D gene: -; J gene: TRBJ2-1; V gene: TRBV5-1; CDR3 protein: CASSSKDSYNEQFF; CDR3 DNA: TGCGCCAGCAGCTCAAAAGACAGTTACAATGAGCAGTTCTTC
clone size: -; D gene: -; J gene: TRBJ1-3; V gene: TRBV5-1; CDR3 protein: CASNLEDSRRNTIYF; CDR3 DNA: TGCGCCAGCAACCTAGAGGACTCCCGAAGAAACACCATATATTTT
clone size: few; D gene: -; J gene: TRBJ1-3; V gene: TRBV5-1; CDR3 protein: CASSLGDRVHSGNTIYF; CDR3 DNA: TGCGCCAGCAGCTTGGGTGACAGAGTTCACTCTGGAAACACCATATATTTT
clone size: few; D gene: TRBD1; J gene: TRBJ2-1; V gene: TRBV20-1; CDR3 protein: CSARGQGGFYNEQFF; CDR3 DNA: TGCAGTGCTAGAGGACAGGGGGGCTTCTACAATGAGCAGTTCTTC
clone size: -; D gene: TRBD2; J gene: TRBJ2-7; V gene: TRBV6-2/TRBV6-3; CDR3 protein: CASWTSGSYEQYF; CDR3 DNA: TGTGCCAGCTGGACTAGCGGATCCTACGAGCAGTACTTC
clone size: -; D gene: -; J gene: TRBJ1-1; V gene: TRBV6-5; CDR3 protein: CASSPPPTENTEAFF; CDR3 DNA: TGTGCCAGCAGTCCGCCCCCGACAGAGAACACTGAAGCTTTCTTT
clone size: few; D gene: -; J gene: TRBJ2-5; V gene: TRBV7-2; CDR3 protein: CASSFGGTQETQYF; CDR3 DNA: TGTGCCAGCAGCTTCGGGGGCACCCAAGAGACCCAGTACTTC
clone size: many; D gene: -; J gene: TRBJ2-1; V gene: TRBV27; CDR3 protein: CASSFLGSINEQFF; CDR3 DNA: TGTGCCAGCAGTTTTCTGGGCAGTATCAATGAGCAGTTCTTC
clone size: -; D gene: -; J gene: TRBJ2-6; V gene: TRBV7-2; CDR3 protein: CASSLGTHSGANVLTF; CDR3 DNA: TGTGCCAGCAGCTTGGGCACCCACTCTGGGGCCAACGTCCTGACTTTC
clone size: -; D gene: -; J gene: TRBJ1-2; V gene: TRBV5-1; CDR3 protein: CASSYLEAARNYGYTF; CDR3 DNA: TGCGCCAGCAGCTACCTGGAGGCAGCGAGGAACTATGGCTACACCTTC
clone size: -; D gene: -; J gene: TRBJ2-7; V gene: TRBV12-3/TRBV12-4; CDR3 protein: CASSFRVSPSHEQYF; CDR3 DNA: TGTGCCAGCAGTTTTAGGGTCTCTCCCTCACACGAGCAGTACTTC
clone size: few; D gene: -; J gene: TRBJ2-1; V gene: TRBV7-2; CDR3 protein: CASSLGGIAKEQFF; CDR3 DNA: TGTGCCAGCAGTCTAGGGGGTATAGCAAAAGAGCAGTTCTTC